The sequence of this TCR beta chain was determined in a study of blood T cell repertoires in COVID-19. Turning to the study itself: The study drew acute and convalescent COVID-19 samples from the United States, Italy and Spain. PBMCs, B-cell-depleted T cells, or T cells were the source of the cDNA or gDNA that made up the material.

Per germline, CDR1 SGHVS and CDR2 FNYEAQ. The CDR3 covers 15 residues. Trimming shortened V by 1 base and J by 1 base, and 7 bases separated the two germline ends. Original data processing: Nucleated cell counts were estimated from reference gene primer amplification. TCRdb's table, derived via immunoSEQ multiplex PCR, lists solely in-frame clones and lacks some. V and J calls and clone size are those listed in that table; D and trimming were worked out from the DNA. The table records 190,000 or so clones, 87% of them present only once. The V and J genes are TRBV7-6 and TRBJ2-2; the D gene is possibly TRBD2 (6 bases). The TCR sequence derives from a woman under 30 who had recovered from COVID-19. Sequenced material: peripheral blood. CDR3 nucleotides: TGTGCCAGCAGCTTAGATAGCGGGAACACCGGGGAGCTGTTTTTT. Translation: CASSLDSGNTGELFF.